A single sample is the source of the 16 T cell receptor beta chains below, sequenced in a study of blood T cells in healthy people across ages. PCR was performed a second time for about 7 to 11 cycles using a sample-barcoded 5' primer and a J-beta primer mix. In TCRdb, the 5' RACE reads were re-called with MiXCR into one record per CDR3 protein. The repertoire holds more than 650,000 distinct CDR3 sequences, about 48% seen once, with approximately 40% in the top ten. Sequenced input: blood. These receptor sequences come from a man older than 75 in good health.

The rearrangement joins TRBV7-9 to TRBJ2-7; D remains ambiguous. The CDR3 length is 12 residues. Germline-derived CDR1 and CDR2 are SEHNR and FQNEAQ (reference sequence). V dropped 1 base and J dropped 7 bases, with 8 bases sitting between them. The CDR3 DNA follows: TGTGCCAGCAGCTTAGGGGTGTGGGAGCAGTACTTC. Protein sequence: CASSLGVWEQYF.

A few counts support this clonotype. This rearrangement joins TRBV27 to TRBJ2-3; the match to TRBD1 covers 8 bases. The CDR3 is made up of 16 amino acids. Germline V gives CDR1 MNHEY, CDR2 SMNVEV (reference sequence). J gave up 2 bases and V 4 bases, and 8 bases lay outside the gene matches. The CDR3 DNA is TGTGCCAGCAGTTCGCTTCGGACAGGGAACACAGATACGCAGTATTTT. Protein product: CASSSLRTGNTDTQYF.

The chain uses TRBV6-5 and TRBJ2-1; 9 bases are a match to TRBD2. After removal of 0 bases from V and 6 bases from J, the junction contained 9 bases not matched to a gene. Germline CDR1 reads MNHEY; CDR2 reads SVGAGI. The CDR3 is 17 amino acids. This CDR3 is CASSYSKGGRAPNEQFF. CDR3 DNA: TGTGCCAGCAGTTACTCGAAAGGCGGGAGGGCCCCCAATGAGCAGTTCTTC.

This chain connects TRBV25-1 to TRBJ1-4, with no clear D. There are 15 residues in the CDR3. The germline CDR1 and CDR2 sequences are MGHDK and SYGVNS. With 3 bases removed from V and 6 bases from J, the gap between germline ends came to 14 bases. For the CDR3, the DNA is TGTGCCAGCAGTGACCACAACACGGCTGATGAAAAACTGTTTTTT. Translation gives CASSDHNTADEKLFF.

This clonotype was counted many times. CDR3 loop: CASSPGDSYEQYF. The CDR3 nucleotides are TGCGCCAGCAGCCCCGGAGACAGTTACGAGCAGTACTTC. The chain employs TRBV5-1 and TRBJ2-7, with D possibly matching TRBD1 (5 bases). The CDR3 totals 13 residues. Trimming took off 4 bases at V and 4 bases at J, with 12 bases between the two ends. CDR1 SGHRS and CDR2 YFSETQ come from the germline V gene.

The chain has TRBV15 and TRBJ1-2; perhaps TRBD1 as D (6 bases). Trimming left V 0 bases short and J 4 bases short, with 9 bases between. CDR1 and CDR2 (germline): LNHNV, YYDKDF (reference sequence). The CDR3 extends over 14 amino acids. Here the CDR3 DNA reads TGTGCCACCAGCAGAGATCGAGGGGGCTATGGCTACACCTTC. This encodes CATSRDRGGYGYTF.

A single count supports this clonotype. CDR3 DNA sequence: TGCGCCAGCAGCCCATTTGATAGGACTGATAATTCACCCCTCCACTTT. Translating gives CASSPFDRTDNSPLHF. This sequence joins TRBV5-1 and TRBJ1-6; D is unresolved. Trimming left V 4 bases short and J 5 bases short, with 16 bases between. In germline, CDR1 is SGHRS, CDR2 YFSETQ. The CDR3 has 16 residues.

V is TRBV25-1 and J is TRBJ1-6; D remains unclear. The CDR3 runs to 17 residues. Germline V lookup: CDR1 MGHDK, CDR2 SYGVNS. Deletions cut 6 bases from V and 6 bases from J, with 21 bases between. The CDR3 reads CASSETAGSAVNSPLHF. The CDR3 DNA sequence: TGTGCCAGCAGCGAGACGGCCGGCAGCGCGGTTAATTCACCCCTCCACTTT.

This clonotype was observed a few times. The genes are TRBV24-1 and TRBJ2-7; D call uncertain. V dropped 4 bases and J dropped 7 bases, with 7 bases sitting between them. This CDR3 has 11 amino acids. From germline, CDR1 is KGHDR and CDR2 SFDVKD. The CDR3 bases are TGTGCCACCAGTGACAGGAGTGAGCAGTACTTC. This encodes CATSDRSEQYF.

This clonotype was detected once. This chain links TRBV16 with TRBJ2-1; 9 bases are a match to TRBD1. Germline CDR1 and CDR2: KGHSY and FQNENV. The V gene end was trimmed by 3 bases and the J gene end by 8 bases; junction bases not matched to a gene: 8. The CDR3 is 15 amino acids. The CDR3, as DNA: TGTGCCAGCAGCCACCCACAGGGGGCAAGGGATGAGCAGTTCTTC. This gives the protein CASSHPQGARDEQFF.

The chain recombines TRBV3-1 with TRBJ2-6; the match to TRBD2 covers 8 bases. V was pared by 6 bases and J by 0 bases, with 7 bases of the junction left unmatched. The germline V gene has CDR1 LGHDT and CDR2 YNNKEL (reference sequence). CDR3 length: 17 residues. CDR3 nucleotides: TGTGCCAGCAGTAGACTAGCGTTAAGCTCTGGGGCCAACGTCCTGACTTTC. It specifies CASSRLALSSGANVLTF. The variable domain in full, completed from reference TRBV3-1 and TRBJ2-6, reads DTAVSQTPKYLVTQMGNDKSIKCEQNLGHDTMYWYKQDSKKFLKIMFSYNNKELIINETVPNRFSPKSPDKAHLNLHINSLELGDSAVYFCASSRLALSSGANVLTFGAGSRLTVL.

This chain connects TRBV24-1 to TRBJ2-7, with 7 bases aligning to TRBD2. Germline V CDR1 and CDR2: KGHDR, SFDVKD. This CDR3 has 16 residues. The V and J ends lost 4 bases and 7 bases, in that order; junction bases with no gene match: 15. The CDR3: CATSDPTPGGNNEQYF. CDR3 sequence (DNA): TGTGCCACCAGTGACCCTACTCCGGGAGGTAACAATGAGCAGTACTTC.

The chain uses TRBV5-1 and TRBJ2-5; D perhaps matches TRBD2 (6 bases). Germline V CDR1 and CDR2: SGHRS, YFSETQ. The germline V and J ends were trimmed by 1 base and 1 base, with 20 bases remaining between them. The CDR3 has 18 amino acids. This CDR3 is CASSLLMGPSEGQETQYF. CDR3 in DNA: TGCGCCAGCAGCTTGTTGATGGGACCCTCGGAGGGCCAAGAGACCCAGTACTTC.

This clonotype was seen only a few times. The CDR3 DNA follows: TGTGCCAGCAGCCAAGATCCGCGGCTAGCAAATGAGCAGTTCTTC. Its translation: CASSQDPRLANEQFF. V usage is TRBV4-2 and J usage is TRBJ2-1; tentatively, D is TRBD2 (5 bases). Germline loops: CDR1 LGHNA, CDR2 YNFKEQ. This CDR3 contains 15 residues. V lost 0 bases and J 7 bases, leaving 13 bases between the germline ends.

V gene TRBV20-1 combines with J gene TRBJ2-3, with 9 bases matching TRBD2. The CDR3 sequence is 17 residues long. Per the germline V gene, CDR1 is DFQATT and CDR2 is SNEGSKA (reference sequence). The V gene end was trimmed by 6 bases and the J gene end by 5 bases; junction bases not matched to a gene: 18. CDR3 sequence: CSASLAGGLLDGDTQYF. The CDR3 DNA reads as TGCAGTGCCTCCCTTGCGGGAGGGCTCCTAGATGGAGATACGCAGTATTTT.

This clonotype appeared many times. CDR3 residues: CASSPLPQGAKNIQYF. The CDR3 DNA reads as TGTGCCAGCAGCCCACTACCCCAGGGAGCCAAAAACATTCAGTACTTC. V gene TRBV7-2 combines with J gene TRBJ2-4; TRBD1 might be the D (5 bases). V shed 5 bases and J shed 0 bases, with 14 bases lying between them. The CDR3 extends over 16 amino acids. In germline, CDR1 is SGHTA, CDR2 FQGNSA.